The T cell receptor beta chain under discussion was sequenced for a study of cytomegalovirus exposure and HLA in healthy donors. Study background: A later analysis reported the 90 to 150 validation repertoires used the same platform as the 666 first-cohort repertoires.

Overall study findings and caveats: First-cohort TCR clusters tended to co-occur in the 130 or so validation repertoires, a later analysis found.

As to this clone: Its cognate antigen is unknown.

Generated by immunoSEQ multiplex PCR, the TCRdb table keeps only in-frame clones and is missing some. Counted here are 250,000 to 400,000 clones, roughly 90% occurring once; the ten biggest clones make up more than 0.95%. The CDR3 is 16 amino acids. With 4 bases removed from V and 7 bases from J, the gap between germline ends came to 18 bases. Germline CDR1 and CDR2: SGHRS and YFSETQ. The clonotype originates from a man aged 25 to 40 in good health and CMV-seronegative. The sequenced material came from PBMCs. This chain uses TRBV5-1 with TRBJ1-6; a possible D gene is TRBD1 (6 bases). CDR3 sequence (DNA): TGCGCCAGCAGCCAGGGTGCGGGGGCTAAGAATTCACCCCTCCACTTT. It yields the protein CASSQGAGAKNSPLHF.